This paragraph reports one TCR beta chain. Being one base from a much bigger clone, this may be a read error. This sample is part of a study of CD8+CD57+ T cells in acquired aplastic anemia. Study as a whole: Each DNA sample taken from sorted CD4+ and CD8+ cells came to roughly 3.5 ug on average. Mean read depth for CD4+ cells from healthy donors was 10 million to 13 million.

CDR3 length: 17 amino acids. The germline gives CDR1 MGHDK, CDR2 SYGVNS. Profiles of TCR beta VDJ and CDR3 were generated from a genomic DNA template. TCRdb reprocessed the reads via MiXCR and lists one record per CDR3 protein. The data show about 220,000 distinct CDR3 sequences, roughly 33% seen once. V usage is TRBV25-1 and J usage is TRBJ2-5, with 7 positions matching TRBD2. The source material was sorted CD4+, CD8+, or CD8+CD57+ T cells (not recorded which) from PBMCs. This receptor was identified in a human donor in good health, serving as a control. CDR3: CVSSRALAGDYAETQYF. The CDR3 region has the DNA TGTGTCAGCAGCCGGGCCCTTGCGGGAGATTATGCGGAGACCCAGTACTTC.